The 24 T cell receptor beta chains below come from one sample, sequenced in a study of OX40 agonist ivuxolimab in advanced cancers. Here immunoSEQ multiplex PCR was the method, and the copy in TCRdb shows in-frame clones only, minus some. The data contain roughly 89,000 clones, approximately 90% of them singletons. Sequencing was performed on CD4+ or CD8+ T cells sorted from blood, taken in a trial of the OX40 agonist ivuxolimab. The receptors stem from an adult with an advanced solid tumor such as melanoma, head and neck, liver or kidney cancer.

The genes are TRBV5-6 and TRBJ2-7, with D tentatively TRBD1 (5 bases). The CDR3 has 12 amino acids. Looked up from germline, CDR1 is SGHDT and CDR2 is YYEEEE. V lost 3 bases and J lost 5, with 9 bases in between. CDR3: CASSSGWNEQYF. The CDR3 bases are TGTGCCAGCAGCTCAGGGTGGAACGAGCAGTACTTC.

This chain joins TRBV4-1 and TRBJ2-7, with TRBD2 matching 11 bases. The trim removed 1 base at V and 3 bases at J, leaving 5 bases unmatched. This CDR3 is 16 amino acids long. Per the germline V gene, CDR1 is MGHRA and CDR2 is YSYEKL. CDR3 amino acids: CASSQGATSGNYEQYF. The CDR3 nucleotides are TGCGCCAGCAGCCAAGGGGCGACTAGCGGGAACTACGAGCAGTACTTC.

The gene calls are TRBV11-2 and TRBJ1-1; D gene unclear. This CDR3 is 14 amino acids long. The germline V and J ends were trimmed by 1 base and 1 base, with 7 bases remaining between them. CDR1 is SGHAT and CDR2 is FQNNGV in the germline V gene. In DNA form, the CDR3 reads TGTGCCAGCAGCTTAGTCGTGGCGAACACTGAAGCTTTCTTT. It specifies CASSLVVANTEAFF.

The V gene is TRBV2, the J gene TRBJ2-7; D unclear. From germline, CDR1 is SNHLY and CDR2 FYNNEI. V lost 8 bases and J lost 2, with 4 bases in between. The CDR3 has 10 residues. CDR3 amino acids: CASSAYEQYF. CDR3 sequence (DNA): TGTGCCAGCTCGGCCTACGAGCAGTACTTC.

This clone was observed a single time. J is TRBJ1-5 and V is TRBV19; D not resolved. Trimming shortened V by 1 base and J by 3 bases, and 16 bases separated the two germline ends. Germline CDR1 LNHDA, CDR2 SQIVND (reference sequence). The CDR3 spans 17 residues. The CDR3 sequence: CASSIGVWQRDNQPQHF. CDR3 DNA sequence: TGTGCCAGTAGTATAGGAGTATGGCAACGGGACAATCAGCCCCAGCATTTT.

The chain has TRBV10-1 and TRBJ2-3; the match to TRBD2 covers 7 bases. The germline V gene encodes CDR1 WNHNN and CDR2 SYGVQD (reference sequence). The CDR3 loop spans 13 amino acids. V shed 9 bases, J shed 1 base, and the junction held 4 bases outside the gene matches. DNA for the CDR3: TGCGCCAGTCGCGGGAGCGGCACAGATACGCAGTATTTT. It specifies CASRGSGTDTQYF.

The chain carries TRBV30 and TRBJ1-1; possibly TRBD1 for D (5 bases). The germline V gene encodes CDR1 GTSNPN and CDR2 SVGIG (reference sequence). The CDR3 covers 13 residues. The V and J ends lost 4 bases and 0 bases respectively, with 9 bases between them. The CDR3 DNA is TGTGCCTGGAAACAGGCTATGAACACTGAAGCTTTCTTT. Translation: CAWKQAMNTEAFF.

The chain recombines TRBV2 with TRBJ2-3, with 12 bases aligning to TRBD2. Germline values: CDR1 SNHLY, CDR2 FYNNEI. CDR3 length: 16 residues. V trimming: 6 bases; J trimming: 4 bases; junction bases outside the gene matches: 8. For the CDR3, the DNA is TGTGCCAGCAGCTCCCGACTAGCGGGAGCCCCAGATACGCAGTATTTT. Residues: CASSSRLAGAPDTQYF. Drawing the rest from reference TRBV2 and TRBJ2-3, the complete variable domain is EPEVTQTPSHQVTQMGQEVILRCVPISNHLYFYWYRQILGQKVEFLVSFYNNEISEKSEIFDDQFSVERPDGSNFTLKIRSTKLEDSAMYFCASSSRLAGAPDTQYFGPGTRLTVL.

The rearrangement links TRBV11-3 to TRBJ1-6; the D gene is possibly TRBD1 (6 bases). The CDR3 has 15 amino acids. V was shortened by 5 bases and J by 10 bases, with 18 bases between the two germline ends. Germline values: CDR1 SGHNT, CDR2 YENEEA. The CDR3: CASSRDNRVSSPLHF. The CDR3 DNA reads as TGTGCCAGCAGCCGCGATAACAGGGTTTCCTCACCCCTCCACTTT.

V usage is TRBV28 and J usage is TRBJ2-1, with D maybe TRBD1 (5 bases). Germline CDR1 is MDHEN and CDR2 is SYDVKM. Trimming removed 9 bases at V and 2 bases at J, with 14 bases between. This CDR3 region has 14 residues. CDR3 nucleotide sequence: TGTGCCAGTCTAAGGGGAAATCCCTACAATGAGCAGTTCTTC. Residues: CASLRGNPYNEQFF.

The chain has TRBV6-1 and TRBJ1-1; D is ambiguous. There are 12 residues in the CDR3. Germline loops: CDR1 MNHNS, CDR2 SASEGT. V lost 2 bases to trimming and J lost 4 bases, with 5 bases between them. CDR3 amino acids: CASSELVTEAFF. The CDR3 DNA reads TGTGCCAGCAGTGAATTGGTCACTGAAGCTTTCTTT.

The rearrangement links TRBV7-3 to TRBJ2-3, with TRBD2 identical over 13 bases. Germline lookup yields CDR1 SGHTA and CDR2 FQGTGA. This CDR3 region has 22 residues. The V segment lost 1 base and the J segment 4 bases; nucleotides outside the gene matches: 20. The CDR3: CASSLKGTGGTSGILGADTQYF. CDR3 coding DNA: TGTGCCAGCAGCTTAAAAGGCACGGGAGGGACTAGCGGGATCTTAGGAGCAGATACGCAGTATTTT.

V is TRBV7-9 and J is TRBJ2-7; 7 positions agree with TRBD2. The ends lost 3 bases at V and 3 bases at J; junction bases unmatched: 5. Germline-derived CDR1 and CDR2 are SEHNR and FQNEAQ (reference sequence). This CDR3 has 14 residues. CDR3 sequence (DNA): TGTGCCAGCAGCTTCGGCGGGAGCGACTACGAGCAGTACTTC. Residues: CASSFGGSDYEQYF. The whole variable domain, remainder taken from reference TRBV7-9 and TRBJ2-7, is DTGVSQNPRHKITKRGQNVTFRCDPISEHNRLYWYRQTLGQGPEFLTYFQNEAQLEKSRLLSDRFSAERPKGSFSTLEIQRTEQGDSAMYLCASSFGGSDYEQYFGPGTRLTVT.

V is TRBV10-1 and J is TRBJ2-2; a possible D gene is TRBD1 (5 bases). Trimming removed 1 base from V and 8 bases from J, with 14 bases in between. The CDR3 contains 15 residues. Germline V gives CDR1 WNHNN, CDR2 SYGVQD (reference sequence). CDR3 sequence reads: CASSEFRQKKGELFF. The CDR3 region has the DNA TGCGCCAGCAGTGAGTTTAGACAGAAAAAGGGGGAGCTGTTTTTT.

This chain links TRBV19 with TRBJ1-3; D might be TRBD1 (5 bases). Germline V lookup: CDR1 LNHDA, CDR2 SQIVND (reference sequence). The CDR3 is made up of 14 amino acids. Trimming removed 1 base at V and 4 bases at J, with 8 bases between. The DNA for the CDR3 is TGTGCCAGTAGTATAGGACAGCGCGGAAACACCATATATTTT. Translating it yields CASSIGQRGNTIYF.

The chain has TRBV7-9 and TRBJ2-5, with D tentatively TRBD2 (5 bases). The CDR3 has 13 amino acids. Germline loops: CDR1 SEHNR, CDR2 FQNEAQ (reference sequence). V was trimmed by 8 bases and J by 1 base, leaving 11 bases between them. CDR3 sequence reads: CASEGGFQETQYF. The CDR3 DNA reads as TGTGCCAGCGAGGGCGGGTTCCAAGAGACCCAGTACTTC. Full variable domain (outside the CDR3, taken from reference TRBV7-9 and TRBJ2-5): DTGVSQNPRHKITKRGQNVTFRCDPISEHNRLYWYRQTLGQGPEFLTYFQNEAQLEKSRLLSDRFSAERPKGSFSTLEIQRTEQGDSAMYLCASEGGFQETQYFGPGTRLLVL.

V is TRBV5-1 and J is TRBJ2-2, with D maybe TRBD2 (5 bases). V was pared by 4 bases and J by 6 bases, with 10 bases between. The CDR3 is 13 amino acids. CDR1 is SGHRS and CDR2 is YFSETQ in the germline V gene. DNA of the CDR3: TGCGCCAGCAGCAAACTAGTCCCCGGGGAGCTGTTTTTT. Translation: CASSKLVPGELFF.

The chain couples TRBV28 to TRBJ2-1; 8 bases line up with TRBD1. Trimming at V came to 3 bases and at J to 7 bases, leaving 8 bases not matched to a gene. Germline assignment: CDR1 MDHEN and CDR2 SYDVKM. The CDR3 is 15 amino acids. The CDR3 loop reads CASSFFWTGLNEQFF. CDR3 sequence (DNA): TGTGCCAGCAGTTTTTTTTGGACAGGGTTAAATGAGCAGTTCTTC.

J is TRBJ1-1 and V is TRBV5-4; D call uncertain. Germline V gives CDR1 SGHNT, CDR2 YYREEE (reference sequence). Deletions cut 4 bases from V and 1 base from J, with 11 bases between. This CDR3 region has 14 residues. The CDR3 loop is CASSPTFWNTEAFF. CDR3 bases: TGTGCCAGCAGCCCCACGTTTTGGAACACTGAAGCTTTCTTT.

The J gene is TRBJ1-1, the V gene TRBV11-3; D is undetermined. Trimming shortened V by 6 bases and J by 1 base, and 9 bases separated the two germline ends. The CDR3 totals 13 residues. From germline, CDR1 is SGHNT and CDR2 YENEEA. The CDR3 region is CASRRGWNTEAFF. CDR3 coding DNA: TGTGCCAGCAGACGGGGTTGGAACACTGAAGCTTTCTTT.

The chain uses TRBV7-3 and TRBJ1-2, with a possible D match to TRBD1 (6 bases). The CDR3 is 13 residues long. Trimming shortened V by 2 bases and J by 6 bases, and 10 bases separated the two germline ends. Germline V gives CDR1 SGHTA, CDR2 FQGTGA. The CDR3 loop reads CASSLVTGNGYTF. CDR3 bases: TGTGCCAGCAGCTTAGTGACAGGAAATGGCTACACCTTC.

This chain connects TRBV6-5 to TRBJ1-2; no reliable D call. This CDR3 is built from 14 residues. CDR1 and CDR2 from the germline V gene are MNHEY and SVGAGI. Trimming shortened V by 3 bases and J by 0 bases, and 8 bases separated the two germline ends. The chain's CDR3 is CASSYGYSNYGYTF. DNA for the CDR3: TGTGCCAGCAGTTATGGGTATTCTAACTATGGCTACACCTTC.

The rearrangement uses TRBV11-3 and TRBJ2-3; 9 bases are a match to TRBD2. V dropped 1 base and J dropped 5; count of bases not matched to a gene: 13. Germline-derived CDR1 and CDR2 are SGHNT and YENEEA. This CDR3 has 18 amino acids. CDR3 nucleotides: TGTGCCAGCAGCTTAGCCCATCTTGGCGGGAGGGCCCGAGATACGCAGTATTTT. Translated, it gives CASSLAHLGGRARDTQYF.

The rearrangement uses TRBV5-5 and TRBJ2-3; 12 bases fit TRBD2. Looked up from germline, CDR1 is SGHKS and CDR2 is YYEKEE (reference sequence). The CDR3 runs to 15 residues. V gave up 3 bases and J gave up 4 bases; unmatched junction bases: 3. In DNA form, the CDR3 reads TGTGCCAGCAGCTCGACTAGCGGGAGAGCAGATACGCAGTATTTT. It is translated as CASSSTSGRADTQYF.